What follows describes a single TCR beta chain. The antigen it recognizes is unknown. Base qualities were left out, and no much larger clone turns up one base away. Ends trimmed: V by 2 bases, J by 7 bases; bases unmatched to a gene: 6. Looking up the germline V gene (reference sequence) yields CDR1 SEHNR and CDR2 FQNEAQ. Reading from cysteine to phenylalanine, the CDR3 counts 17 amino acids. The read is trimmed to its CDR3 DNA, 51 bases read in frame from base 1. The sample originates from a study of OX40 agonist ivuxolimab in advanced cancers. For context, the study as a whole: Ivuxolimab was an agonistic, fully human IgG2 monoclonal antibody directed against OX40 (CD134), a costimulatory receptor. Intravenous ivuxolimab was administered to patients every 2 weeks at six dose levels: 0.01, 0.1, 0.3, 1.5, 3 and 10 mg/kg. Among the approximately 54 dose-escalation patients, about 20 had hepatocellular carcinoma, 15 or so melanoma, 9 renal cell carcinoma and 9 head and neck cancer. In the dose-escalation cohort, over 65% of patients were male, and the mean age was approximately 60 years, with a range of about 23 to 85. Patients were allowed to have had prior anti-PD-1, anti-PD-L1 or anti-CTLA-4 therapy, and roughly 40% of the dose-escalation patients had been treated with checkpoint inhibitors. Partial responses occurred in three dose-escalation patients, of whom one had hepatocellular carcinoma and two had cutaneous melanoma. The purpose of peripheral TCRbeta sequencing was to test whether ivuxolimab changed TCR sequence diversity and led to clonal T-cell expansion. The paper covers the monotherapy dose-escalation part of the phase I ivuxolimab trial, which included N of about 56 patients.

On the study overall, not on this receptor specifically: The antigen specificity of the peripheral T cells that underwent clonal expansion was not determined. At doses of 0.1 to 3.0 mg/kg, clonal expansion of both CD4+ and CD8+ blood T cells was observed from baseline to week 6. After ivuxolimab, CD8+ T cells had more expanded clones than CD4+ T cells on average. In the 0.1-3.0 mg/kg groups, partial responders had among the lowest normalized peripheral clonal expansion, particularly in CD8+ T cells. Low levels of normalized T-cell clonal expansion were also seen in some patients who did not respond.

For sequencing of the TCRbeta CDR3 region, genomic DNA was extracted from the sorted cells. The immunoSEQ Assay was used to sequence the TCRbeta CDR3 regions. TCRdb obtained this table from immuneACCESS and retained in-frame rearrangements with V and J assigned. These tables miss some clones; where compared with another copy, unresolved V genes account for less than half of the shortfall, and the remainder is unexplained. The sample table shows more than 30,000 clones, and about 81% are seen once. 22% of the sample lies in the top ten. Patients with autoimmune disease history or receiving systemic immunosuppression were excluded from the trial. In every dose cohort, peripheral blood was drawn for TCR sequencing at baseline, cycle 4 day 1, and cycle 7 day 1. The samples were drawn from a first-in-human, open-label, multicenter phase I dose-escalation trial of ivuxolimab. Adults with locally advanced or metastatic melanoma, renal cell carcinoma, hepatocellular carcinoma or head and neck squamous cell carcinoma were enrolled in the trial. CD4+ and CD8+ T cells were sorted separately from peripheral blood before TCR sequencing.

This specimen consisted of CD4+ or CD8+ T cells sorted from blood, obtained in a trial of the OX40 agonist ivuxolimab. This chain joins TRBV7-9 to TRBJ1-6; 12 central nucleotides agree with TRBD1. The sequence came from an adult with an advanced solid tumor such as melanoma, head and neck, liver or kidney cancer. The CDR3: CASSLRGQGAWNSPLHF. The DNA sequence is TGTGCCAGCAGCTTAAGGGGACAGGGGGCATGGAATTCACCCCTCCACTTT.